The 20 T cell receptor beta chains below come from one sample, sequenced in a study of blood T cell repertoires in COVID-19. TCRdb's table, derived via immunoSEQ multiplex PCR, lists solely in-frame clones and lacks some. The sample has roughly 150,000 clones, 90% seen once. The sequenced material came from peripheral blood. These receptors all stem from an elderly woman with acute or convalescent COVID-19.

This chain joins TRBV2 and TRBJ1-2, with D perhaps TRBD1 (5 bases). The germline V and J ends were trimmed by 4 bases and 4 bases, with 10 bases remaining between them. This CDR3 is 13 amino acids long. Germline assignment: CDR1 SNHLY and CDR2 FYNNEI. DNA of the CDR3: TGTGCCAGCAGTGGGGGCAGGCTCTATGGCTACACCTTC. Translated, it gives CASSGGRLYGYTF.

The CDR3 DNA reads as TGTGCCAGCTCACCAACTAGCGGGGGGGTTGAAGATACGCAGTATTTT. Translation: CASSPTSGGVEDTQYF. The V gene is TRBV18, the J gene TRBJ2-3, with 13 nucleotides matching TRBD2. V was clipped by 2 bases and J by 5 bases; unmatched bases: 4. The CDR3 covers 16 residues. Germline lookup yields CDR1 KGHSH and CDR2 LQKENI. Using reference TRBV18 and TRBJ2-3 for the parts outside the CDR3, the full variable domain is NAGVMQNPRHLVRRRGQEARLRCSPMKGHSHVYWYRQLPEEGLKFMVYLQKENIIDESGMPKERFSAEFPKEGPSILRIQQVVRGDSAAYFCASSPTSGGVEDTQYFGPGTRLTVL.

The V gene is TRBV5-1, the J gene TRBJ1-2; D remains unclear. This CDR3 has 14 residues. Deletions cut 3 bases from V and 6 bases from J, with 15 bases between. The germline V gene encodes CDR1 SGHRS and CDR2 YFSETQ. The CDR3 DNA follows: TGCGCCAGCAGCTACCGTATACCCCAGGATGGCTACACCTTC. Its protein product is CASSYRIPQDGYTF.

CDR3 bases: TGTGCCAGCGGCGGGGGGGAAGCTTTCTTT. Translating gives CASGGGEAFF. The V gene is TRBV12-3 or TRBV12-4, the J gene TRBJ1-1; a weak D match, TRBD1 (5 bases). CDR3 length equals 10 residues. Trimming took off 8 bases at V and 8 bases at J, with 9 bases between the two ends.

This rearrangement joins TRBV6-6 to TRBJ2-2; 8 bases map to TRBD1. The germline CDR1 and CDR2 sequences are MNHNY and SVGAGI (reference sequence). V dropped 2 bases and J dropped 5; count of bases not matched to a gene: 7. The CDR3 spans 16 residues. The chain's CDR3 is CASSYEEDRGTGELFF. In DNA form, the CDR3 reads TGTGCCAGCAGTTACGAGGAAGACAGGGGAACCGGGGAGCTGTTTTTT.

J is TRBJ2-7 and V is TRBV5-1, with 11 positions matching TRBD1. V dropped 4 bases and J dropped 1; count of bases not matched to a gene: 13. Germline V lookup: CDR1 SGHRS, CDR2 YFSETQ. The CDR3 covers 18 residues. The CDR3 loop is CASSRIGTGGRRSYEQYF. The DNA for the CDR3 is TGCGCCAGCAGCCGAATCGGGACAGGGGGTAGGAGATCCTACGAGCAGTACTTC.

CDR3 region: CASSLTGLNTEAFF. The CDR3 region has the DNA TGTGCCAGCAGCCTGACAGGACTTAACACTGAAGCTTTCTTT. The chain uses TRBV7-8 and TRBJ1-1; tentative D call: TRBD1 (6 bases). The CDR3 contains 14 residues. The germline V and J ends were trimmed by 5 bases and 2 bases, with 12 bases remaining between them. CDR1 SGHVS and CDR2 FQNEAQ come from the germline V gene.

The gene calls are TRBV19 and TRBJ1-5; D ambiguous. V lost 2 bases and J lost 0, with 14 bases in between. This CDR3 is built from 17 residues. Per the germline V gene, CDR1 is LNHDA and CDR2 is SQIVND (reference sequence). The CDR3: CASSIRGPVASNQPQHF. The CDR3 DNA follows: TGTGCCAGTAGTATACGCGGGCCGGTGGCTAGCAATCAGCCCCAGCATTTT. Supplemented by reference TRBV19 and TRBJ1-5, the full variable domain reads DGGITQSPKYLFRKEGQNVTLSCEQNLNHDAMYWYRQDPGQGLRLIYYSQIVNDFQKGDIAEGYSVSREKKESFPLTVTSAQKNPTAFYLCASSIRGPVASNQPQHFGDGTRLSIL.

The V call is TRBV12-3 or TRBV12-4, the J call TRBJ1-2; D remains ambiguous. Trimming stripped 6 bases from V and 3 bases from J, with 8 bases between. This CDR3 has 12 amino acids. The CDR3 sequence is CASSGVDYGYTF. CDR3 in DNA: TGTGCCAGCAGCGGAGTGGACTATGGCTACACCTTC.

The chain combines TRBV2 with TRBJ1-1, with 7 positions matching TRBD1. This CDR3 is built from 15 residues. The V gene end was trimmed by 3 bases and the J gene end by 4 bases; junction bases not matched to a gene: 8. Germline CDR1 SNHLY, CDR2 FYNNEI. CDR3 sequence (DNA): TGTGCCAGCAGTGACGAAGGGGGCGCCGGCACTGAAGCTTTCTTT. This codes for CASSDEGGAGTEAFF. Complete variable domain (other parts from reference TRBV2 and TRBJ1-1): EPEVTQTPSHQVTQMGQEVILRCVPISNHLYFYWYRQILGQKVEFLVSFYNNEISEKSEIFDDQFSVERPDGSNFTLKIRSTKLEDSAMYFCASSDEGGAGTEAFFGQGTRLTVV.

The CDR3 here is CASSPTYRDTEAFF. The CDR3 DNA follows: TGTGCCAGCAGCCCCACATACAGGGACACTGAAGCTTTCTTT. The V call is TRBV3-1 (or the pseudogene TRBV3-2), the J call TRBJ1-1, with a possible D match to TRBD1 (6 bases). Trimming removed 4 bases at V and 3 bases at J, with 12 bases between. The CDR3 is made up of 14 amino acids. Per germline, CDR1 LGHDT and CDR2 YNNKEL (reference sequence).

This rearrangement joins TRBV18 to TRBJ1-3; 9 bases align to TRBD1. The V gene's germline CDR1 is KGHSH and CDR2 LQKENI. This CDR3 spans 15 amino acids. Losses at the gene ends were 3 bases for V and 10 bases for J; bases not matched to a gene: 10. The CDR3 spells CASSPGDRARRTIYF. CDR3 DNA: TGTGCCAGCTCACCCGGGGACAGGGCCCGAAGAACCATATATTTT.

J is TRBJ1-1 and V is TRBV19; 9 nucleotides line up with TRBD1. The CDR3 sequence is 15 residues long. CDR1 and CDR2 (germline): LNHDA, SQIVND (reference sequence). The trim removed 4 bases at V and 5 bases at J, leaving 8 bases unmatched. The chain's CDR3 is CASSTGTGPWTEAFF. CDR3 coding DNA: TGTGCCAGTAGTACCGGGACAGGGCCATGGACTGAAGCTTTCTTT.

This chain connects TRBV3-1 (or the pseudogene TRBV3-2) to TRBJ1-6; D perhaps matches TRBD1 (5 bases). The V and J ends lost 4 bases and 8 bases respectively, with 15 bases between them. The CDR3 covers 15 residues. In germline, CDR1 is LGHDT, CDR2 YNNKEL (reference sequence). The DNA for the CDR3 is TGTGCCAGCAGCCCATCTGGGGGGTGGGATTCACCCCTCCACTTT. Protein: CASSPSGGWDSPLHF.

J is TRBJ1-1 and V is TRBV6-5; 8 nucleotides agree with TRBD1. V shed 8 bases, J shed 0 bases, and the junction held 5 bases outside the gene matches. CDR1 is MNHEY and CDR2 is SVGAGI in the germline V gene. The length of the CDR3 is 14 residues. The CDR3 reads CASVRQGMNTEAFF. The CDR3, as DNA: TGTGCCAGCGTTCGACAGGGGATGAACACTGAAGCTTTCTTT.

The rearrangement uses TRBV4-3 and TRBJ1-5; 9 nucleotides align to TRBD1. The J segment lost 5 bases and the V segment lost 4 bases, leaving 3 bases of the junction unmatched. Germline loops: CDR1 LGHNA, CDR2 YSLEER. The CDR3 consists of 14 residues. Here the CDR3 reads CASSLDRGDQPQHF. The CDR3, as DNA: TGCGCCAGCAGCCTCGACAGGGGGGATCAGCCCCAGCATTTT.

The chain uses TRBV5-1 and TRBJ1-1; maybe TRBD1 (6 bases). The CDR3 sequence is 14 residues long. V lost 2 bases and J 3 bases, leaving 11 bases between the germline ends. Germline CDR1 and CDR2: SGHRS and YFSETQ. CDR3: CASSLTGLYTEAFF. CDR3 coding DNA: TGCGCCAGCAGCTTAACAGGGCTCTACACTGAAGCTTTCTTT.

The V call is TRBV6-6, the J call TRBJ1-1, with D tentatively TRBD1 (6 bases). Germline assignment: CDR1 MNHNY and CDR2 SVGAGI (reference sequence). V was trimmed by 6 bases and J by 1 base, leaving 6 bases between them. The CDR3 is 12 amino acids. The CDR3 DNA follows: TGTGCCAGCAGGACAGGGAACACTGAAGCTTTCTTT. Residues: CASRTGNTEAFF.

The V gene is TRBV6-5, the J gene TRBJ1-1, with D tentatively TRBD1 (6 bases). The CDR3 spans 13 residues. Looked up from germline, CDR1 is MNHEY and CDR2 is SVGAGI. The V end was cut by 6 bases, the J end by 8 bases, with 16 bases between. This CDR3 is CASRRERGYEAFF. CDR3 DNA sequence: TGTGCCAGCAGGCGGGAGAGGGGGTACGAAGCTTTCTTT.

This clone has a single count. CDR3 sequence: CASSFRDNYEQYF. In DNA, the CDR3 is TGTGCCAGCAGTTTTAGGGACAACTACGAGCAGTACTTC. The chain is built from TRBV7-9 and TRBJ2-7; D might be TRBD1 (6 bases). V lost 6 bases, J lost 3 bases, and 12 bases lay in between. The CDR3 sequence is 13 residues long. The V gene's germline CDR1 is SEHNR and CDR2 FQNEAQ (reference sequence). The full variable domain, its missing parts supplied by reference TRBV7-9 and TRBJ2-7, is DTGVSQNPRHKITKRGQNVTFRCDPISEHNRLYWYRQTLGQGPEFLTYFQNEAQLEKSRLLSDRFSAERPKGSFSTLEIQRTEQGDSAMYLCASSFRDNYEQYFGPGTRLTVT.